This TCR beta chain was captured in a study of early T cells in non-severe SARS-CoV-2 infection (dated by TCRdb to about 2021). In the study overall: Bulk RNA from unsorted whole blood was used for TCR sequencing, so alpha and beta chains could not be paired.

Libraries came from 5' RACE. The instrument was a NextSeq 500. Unique molecular identifiers were attached to individual cDNA molecules in the TCR library protocol so that sequencing error and PCR bias could be corrected. Both TCR alpha and beta chains were sequenced, and tight co-correlation was observed between alpha and beta sequence abundances in each sample. The authors' pipeline ran thus. V gene, J gene and CDR3 annotation of TCR sequences was performed with Decombinator V4. Expanded TCRs were defined as changing significantly between any two time points under a Poisson model with p below 0.0001. TCR abundances were normalised to the total number of TCRs sequenced in each sample and reported as counts per million. TRAV1-2 paired with TRAJ12, TRAJ20 or TRAJ33 defined MAIT TCRs, while TRAV10 paired with TRAJ18 defined iNKT TCRs. VDJdb, accessed 1 November 2021, was searched for CMV, EBV and SARS-CoV-2 annotated TCRs, with TCRs annotated for multiple antigens excluded. Using fastp trimming at Q25 and MiXCR clonotype assembly, TCRdb reanalyzed the public sequencing data and kept in-frame beta chains. Here each entry gathers all rows of one CDR3 protein and keeps the most common genes and DNA. TCRdb assigned the V and J calls; the authors' analysis was not used. The sample table contains tens of thousands of distinct CDR3 sequences; only one count was recorded for 5.8% of them. Of the sample, around 7.6% falls within the top ten clones.

Study-level results and caveats: VDJdb matching was skewed toward anti-spike CD8 responses and likely underestimated virus-specific expansions, missing private and CD4 specificities.

Set within a cohort of healthcare workers in London, UK, this nested case-control study involved weekly PCR testing of nasopharyngeal swabs along with blood sampling. Healthcare workers were recruited between 23 and 31 March 2020, during the week of the UK lockdown, and were followed weekly for up to roughly 15 weeks. The CDR3 contains 14 residues, cysteine and phenylalanine counted. CDR3 DNA is the only sequence kept; it has 42 bases, read in frame from the first base. CDR1 and CDR2 were assigned from the germline V gene (reference sequence) as LNHDA and SQIVND. Germline trimming: 7 bases from V, 3 bases from J; junction bases outside gene matches: 6. As regards this clonotype: Its antigen is not yet known. No per-base quality is available; no much larger clone lies one base away.

The receptor's source is an adult who was a healthcare worker with PCR-confirmed SARS-CoV-2 infection or an uninfected control (not recorded which). The rearrangement combines TRBV19 with TRBJ2-1, with TRBD2 matching 7 junction bases. Sequencing was performed on whole blood. The CDR3 is CASTLGGDYNEQFF. The DNA reads TGTGCCAGTACCTTGGGGGGGGACTACAATGAGCAGTTCTTC.